Listed here are 19 T cell receptor beta chains from one sample, sequenced in a study of CD8+CD57+ T cells in acquired aplastic anemia. Researchers used genomic DNA as the template to profile TCR beta VDJ and CDR3. TCRdb independently ran MiXCR on the reads; one entry per CDR3 protein. The repertoire holds some 200,000 distinct CDR3 sequences, with less than 75% as singletons. Patients who underwent sequencing had shown CD8+CD57+ cell expansion by flow cytometry. The sequencing input was sorted CD4+, CD8+, or CD8+CD57+ T cells (not recorded which) from PBMCs. The receptors stem from a human donor with aplastic anemia.

The V gene is TRBV25-1, the J gene TRBJ2-3, with a weak D call TRBD1 (5 bases). The germline gives CDR1 MGHDK, CDR2 SYGVNS. CDR3 length equals 15 residues. The germline V and J ends were trimmed by 6 bases and 2 bases, with 15 bases remaining between them. Written as DNA, the CDR3 is TGTGCCAGCAGCCAAGGGGCCTGGAACACAGATACGCAGTATTTT. It codes for CASSQGAWNTDTQYF. Full variable domain (missing parts from reference TRBV25-1 and TRBJ2-3): EADIYQTPRYLVIGTGKKITLECSQTMGHDKMYWYQQDPGMELHLIHYSYGVNSTEKGDLSSESTVSRIRTEHFPLTLESARPSHTSQYLCASSQGAWNTDTQYFGPGTRLTVL.

This clonotype was observed once. As DNA, the CDR3 is TGCAGCGCCTATCGGACAGGGGGCTTCACAGATACGCAGTATTTT. Amino acids: CSAYRTGGFTDTQYF. The chain uses TRBV29-1 and TRBJ2-3; TRBD1 matches 11 bases. V gave up 7 bases and J gave up 2 bases; unmatched junction bases: 8. The CDR3 sequence is 15 residues long. From germline, CDR1 is SQVTM and CDR2 ANQGSEA.

This clonotype was recorded a few times. The chain recombines TRBV7-2 with TRBJ2-3; 10 nucleotides line up with TRBD1. Germline CDR1 is SGHTA and CDR2 is FQGNSA. With V trimmed by 3 bases and J by 6 bases, 6 bases remained unmatched. CDR3 length: 15 residues. Written as DNA, the CDR3 is TGTGCCAGCAGCTTTTGGGACAGGGGAGTGGATACGCAGTATTTT. Translating gives CASSFWDRGVDTQYF.

The rearrangement joins TRBV5-1 to TRBJ2-1; 9 nucleotides agree with TRBD2. Germline V lookup: CDR1 SGHRS, CDR2 YFSETQ. The J segment lost 2 bases and the V segment lost 0 bases, leaving 3 bases of the junction unmatched. The CDR3 length is 16 residues. In DNA form, the CDR3 reads TGCGCCAGCAGCTTGGGGCGGGGGGGAACCTACAATGAGCAGTTCTTC. Encoded protein: CASSLGRGGTYNEQFF.

This clonotype was found a few times. This rearrangement joins TRBV10-3 to TRBJ2-1; maybe TRBD2 (6 bases). Germline CDR1 and CDR2: ENHRY and SYGVKD. The length of the CDR3 is 13 residues. Trimming stripped 4 bases from V and 7 bases from J, with 11 bases between. CDR3 coding DNA: TGTGCCATCAGTGCCCGGAGGGAAAATGAGCAGTTCTTC. This translates into CAISARRENEQFF.

This clonotype was seen ten or more times. The chain links TRBV14 to TRBJ2-7; unclear D gene. Trimming cost V 5 bases and J 4 bases, with 18 bases left between them. The CDR3 runs to 15 residues. CDR1 is SGHDN and CDR2 is FVKESK in the germline V gene. CDR3 residues: CASSGSTLDPYEQYF. The DNA of the CDR3 is TGTGCCAGCAGCGGCTCGACACTCGATCCTTACGAGCAGTACTTC.

This clonotype was observed a single time. The chain links TRBV11-2 to TRBJ1-6; a weak D match, TRBD1 (5 bases). Trimming left V 1 base short and J 12 bases short, with 10 bases between. Germline V gives CDR1 SGHAT, CDR2 FQNNGV. This CDR3 region has 13 residues. The CDR3 loop is CASSLAGDLPLHF. In nucleotides, the CDR3 is TGTGCCAGCAGCTTAGCTGGGGACTTACCCCTCCACTTT.

This clonotype was detected only a few times. The genes are TRBV7-8 and TRBJ2-2, with TRBD2 matching 7 bases. This CDR3 is built from 16 residues. In germline, CDR1 is SGHVS, CDR2 FQNEAQ. V trimming: 3 bases; J trimming: 4 bases; junction bases outside the gene matches: 8. The CDR3 is CASSFPLAAGTGELFF. The CDR3 nucleotides are TGTGCCAGCAGCTTTCCGCTAGCGGCGGGCACCGGGGAGCTGTTTTTT.

This clonotype was observed a single time. The rearrangement links TRBV7-3 to TRBJ2-1, with TRBD2 matching over 7 bases. Germline V CDR1 and CDR2: SGHTA, FQGTGA. Trimming at V came to 0 bases and at J to 4 bases, leaving 6 bases not matched to a gene. This CDR3 spans 16 amino acids. The CDR3, as DNA: TGTGCCAGCAGCTTAACCCCGGGGGGTTCATACAATGAGCAGTTCTTC. Translated: CASSLTPGGSYNEQFF.

This rearrangement joins TRBV2 to TRBJ2-7, with D tentatively TRBD1 (5 bases). This CDR3 comprises 16 residues. Germline CDR1 reads SNHLY; CDR2 reads FYNNEI. Between the trimmed V and J ends, which lost 4 bases and 2 bases, there was a span of 18 bases. CDR3: CASSAPEDSFTYEQYF. Written as DNA, the CDR3 is TGTGCCAGCAGTGCCCCGGAAGACAGTTTCACCTACGAGCAGTACTTC.

The chain carries TRBV5-5 and TRBJ1-2; 8 bases fit TRBD1. This CDR3 is built from 17 residues. Losses at the gene ends were 2 bases for V and 2 bases for J; bases not matched to a gene: 11. Per the germline V gene, CDR1 is SGHKS and CDR2 is YYEKEE (reference sequence). CDR3 residues: CASSLSWGQEINYGYTF. The CDR3 bases are TGTGCCAGCAGCTTAAGCTGGGGACAGGAGATAAACTATGGCTACACCTTC.

This clonotype was seen at least ten times. CDR3 sequence (DNA): TGTGCCAGCAGCCAAGTTTTCCTAGTGGGTGTAAATGAGCAGTTCTTC. This codes for CASSQVFLVGVNEQFF. V gene TRBV4-2 combines with J gene TRBJ2-1, with D uncertain. CDR3 length: 16 amino acids. Per the germline V gene, CDR1 is LGHNA and CDR2 is YNFKEQ. V was clipped by 1 base and J by 7 bases, with 17 bases between them.

The V and J genes are TRBV6-5 and TRBJ2-3; the D is unclear. The CDR3 spans 12 residues. Germline loops: CDR1 MNHEY, CDR2 SVGAGI. Trimming cost V 5 bases and J 5 bases, with 8 bases left between them. The CDR3 DNA reads TGTGCCAGCAGTCCTGTAGGAGATACGCAGTATTTT. Translated, it gives CASSPVGDTQYF.

The chain links TRBV15 to TRBJ1-2, with a possible D match to TRBD1 (6 bases). The CDR3 length is 15 residues. V lost 0 bases and J 5 bases, leaving 13 bases between the germline ends. CDR1 is LNHNV and CDR2 is YYDKDF in the germline V gene (reference sequence). CDR3 sequence (DNA): TGTGCCACCAGCAGAGATAGAGGGGGGGGTTATGGCTACACCTTC. Its protein is CATSRDRGGGYGYTF. Filled out from reference TRBV15 and TRBJ1-2, the complete variable domain reads DAMVIQNPRYQVTQFGKPVTLSCSQTLNHNVMYWYQQKSSQAPKLLFHYYDKDFNNEADTPDNFQSRRPNTSFCFLDIRSPGLGDTAMYLCATSRDRGGGYGYTFGSGTRLTVV.

The table lists this clonotype with many counts. Here the CDR3 DNA reads TGTGCCAGCAGCTTAAGAGGGCGGTACAATGAGCAGTTCTTC. Translation: CASSLRGRYNEQFF. The V call is TRBV7-6, the J call TRBJ2-1, with D possibly matching TRBD2 (5 bases). The germline V gene encodes CDR1 SGHVS and CDR2 FNYEAQ. V lost 2 bases and J lost 4, with 9 bases in between. The length of the CDR3 is 14 residues.

The chain carries TRBV24-1 and TRBJ2-5; D possibly corresponds to TRBD1 (8 bases). V was clipped by 8 bases and J by 4 bases, with 16 bases between them. The CDR3 length is 14 residues. Germline V gene sequence: CDR1 KGHDR, CDR2 SFDVKD. CDR3 sequence (DNA): TGTGCCACCAAGACGACAGGGGAGGGAGAGACCCAGTACTTC. Translating gives CATKTTGEGETQYF.

The chain employs TRBV7-3 and TRBJ1-2; maybe TRBD1 (5 bases). This CDR3 spans 14 amino acids. Germline CDR1 reads SGHTA; CDR2 reads FQGTGA. V shed 4 bases and J shed 7 bases, with 16 bases lying between them. CDR3 sequence (DNA): TGTGCCAGCAGCTATCGAGGGGAGAATCGTGGCTACACCTTC. The encoded protein is CASSYRGENRGYTF.

V is TRBV13 and J is TRBJ2-7; D assignment may be TRBD1 or TRBD2 (6 bases each). V lost 6 bases and J 3 bases, leaving 18 bases between the germline ends. The CDR3 contains 15 residues. Germline V gene sequence: CDR1 PRHDT, CDR2 FYEKMQ (reference sequence). The CDR3 nucleotides read TGTGCCAGCAGACCACAGGGTGCGGGACGCTACGAGCAGTACTTC. This codes for CASRPQGAGRYEQYF.

V usage is TRBV5-8 and J usage is TRBJ1-2; D is perhaps TRBD1 (6 bases). V gave up 1 base and J gave up 3 bases, with 16 bases separating them. Germline V CDR1 and CDR2: SGHTS, YDEGEE. CDR3 length equals 16 residues. The CDR3 loop is CASSLRAGAGDYGYTF. The CDR3 bases are TGTGCCAGCAGCTTGCGGGCAGGGGCGGGGGACTATGGCTACACCTTC.